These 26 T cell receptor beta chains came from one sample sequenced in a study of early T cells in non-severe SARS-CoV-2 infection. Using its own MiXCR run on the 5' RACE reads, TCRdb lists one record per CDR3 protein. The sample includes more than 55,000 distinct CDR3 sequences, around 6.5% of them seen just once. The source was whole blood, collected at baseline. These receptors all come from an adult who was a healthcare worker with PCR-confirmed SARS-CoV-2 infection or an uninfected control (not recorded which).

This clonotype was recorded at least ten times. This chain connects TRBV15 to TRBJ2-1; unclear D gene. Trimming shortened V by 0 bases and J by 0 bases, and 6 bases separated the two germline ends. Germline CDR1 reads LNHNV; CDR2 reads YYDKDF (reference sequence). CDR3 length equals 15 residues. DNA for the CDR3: TGTGCCACCAGCAGAGATCGGAGCTCCTACAATGAGCAGTTCTTC. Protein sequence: CATSRDRSSYNEQFF.

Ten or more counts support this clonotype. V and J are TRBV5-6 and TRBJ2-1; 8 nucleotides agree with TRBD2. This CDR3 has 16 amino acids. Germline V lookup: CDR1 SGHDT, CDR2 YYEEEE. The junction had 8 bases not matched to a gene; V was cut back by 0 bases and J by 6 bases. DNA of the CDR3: TGTGCCAGCAGCTTGGACCTAAGCGGGAGAGGCAATGAGCAGTTCTTC. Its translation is CASSLDLSGRGNEQFF.

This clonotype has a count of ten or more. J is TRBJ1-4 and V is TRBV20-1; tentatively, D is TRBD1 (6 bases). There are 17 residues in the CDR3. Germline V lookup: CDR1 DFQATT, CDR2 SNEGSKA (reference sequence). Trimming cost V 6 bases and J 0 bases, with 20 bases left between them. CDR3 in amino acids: CSATEHRVTATNEKLFF. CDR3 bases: TGCAGTGCGACGGAACACAGGGTTACTGCAACTAATGAAAAACTGTTTTTT.

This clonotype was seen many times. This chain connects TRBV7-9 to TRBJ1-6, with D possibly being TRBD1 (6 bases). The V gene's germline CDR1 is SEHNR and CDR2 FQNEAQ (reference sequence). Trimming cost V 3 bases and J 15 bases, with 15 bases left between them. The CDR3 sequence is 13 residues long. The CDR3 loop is CASSFPGVVLLHF. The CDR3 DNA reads TGTGCCAGCAGCTTTCCAGGGGTAGTTCTCCTCCACTTT.

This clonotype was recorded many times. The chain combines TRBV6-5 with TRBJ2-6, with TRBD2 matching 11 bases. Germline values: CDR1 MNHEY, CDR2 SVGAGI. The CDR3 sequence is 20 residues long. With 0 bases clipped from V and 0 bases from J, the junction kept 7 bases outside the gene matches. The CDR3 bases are TGTGCCAGCAGTTACTCGGCCACTAGCGGGAGACACTCTGGGGCCAACGTCCTGACTTTC. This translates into CASSYSATSGRHSGANVLTF.

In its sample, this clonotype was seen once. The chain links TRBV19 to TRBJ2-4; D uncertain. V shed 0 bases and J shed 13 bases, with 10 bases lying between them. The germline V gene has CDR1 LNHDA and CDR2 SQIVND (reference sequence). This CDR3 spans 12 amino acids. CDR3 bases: TGTGCCAGTAGTATAGACGGCGAAGCCCAGTACTTC. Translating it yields CASSIDGEAQYF.

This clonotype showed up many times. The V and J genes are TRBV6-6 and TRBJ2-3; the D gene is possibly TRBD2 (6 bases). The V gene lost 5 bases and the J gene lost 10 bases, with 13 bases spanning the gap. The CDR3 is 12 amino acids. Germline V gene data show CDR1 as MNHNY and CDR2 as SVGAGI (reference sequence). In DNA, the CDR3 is TGTGCCAGCAGTCTTCGGGAGTCCCCGCAGTATTTT. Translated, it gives CASSLRESPQYF.

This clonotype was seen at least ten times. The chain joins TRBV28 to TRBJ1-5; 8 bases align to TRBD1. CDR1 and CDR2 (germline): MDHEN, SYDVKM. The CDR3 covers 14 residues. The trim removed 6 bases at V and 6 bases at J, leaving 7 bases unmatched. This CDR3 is CASRSGGGSQPQHF. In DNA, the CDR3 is TGTGCCAGCAGATCAGGGGGCGGGAGTCAGCCCCAGCATTTT.

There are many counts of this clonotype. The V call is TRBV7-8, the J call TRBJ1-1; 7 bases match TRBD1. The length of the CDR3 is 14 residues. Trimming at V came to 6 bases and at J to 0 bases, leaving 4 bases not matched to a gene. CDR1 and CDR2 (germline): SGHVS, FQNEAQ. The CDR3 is CASSSQGLNTEAFF. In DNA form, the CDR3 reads TGTGCCAGCAGTTCACAGGGGTTGAACACTGAAGCTTTCTTT.

CDR3 protein: CASSLWGTGGFGELFF. The CDR3 nucleotides read TGTGCCAGCAGTTTATGGGGGACAGGGGGTTTCGGGGAGCTGTTTTTT. The genes are TRBV28 and TRBJ2-2, with 11 bases identical to TRBD1. CDR3 size: 16 residues. Germline loops: CDR1 MDHEN, CDR2 SYDVKM. J lost 7 bases, V lost 0 bases, and 4 bases had no gene match.

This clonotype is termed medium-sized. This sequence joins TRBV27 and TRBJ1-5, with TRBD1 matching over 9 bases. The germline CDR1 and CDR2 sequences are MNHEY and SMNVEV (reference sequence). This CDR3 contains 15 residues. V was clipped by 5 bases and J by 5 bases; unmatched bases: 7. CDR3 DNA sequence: TGTGCCAGCAGTCTTTCCGGGACAGGGCATCAGCCCCAGCATTTT. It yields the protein CASSLSGTGHQPQHF.

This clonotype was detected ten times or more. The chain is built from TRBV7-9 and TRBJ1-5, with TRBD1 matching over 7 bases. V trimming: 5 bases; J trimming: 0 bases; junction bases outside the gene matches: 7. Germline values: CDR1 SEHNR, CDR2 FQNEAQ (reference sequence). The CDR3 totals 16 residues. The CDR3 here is CASSTDRVDSNQPQHF. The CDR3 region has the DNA TGTGCCAGCAGCACTGACAGGGTGGATAGCAATCAGCCCCAGCATTTT.

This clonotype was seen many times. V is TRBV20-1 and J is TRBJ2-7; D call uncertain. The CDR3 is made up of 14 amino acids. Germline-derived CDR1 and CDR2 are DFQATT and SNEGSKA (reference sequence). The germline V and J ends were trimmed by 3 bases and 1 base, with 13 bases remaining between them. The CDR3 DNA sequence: TGCAGTGCTAGCCCCAGTGCCGTTTCCTACGAGCAGTACTTC. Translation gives CSASPSAVSYEQYF.

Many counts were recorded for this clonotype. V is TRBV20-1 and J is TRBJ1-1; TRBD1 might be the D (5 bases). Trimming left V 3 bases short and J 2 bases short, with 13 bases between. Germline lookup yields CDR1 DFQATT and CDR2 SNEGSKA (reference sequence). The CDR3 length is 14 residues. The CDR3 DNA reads TGCAGTGCTAGGAAAGAAGGGGCAAACACTGAAGCTTTCTTT. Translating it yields CSARKEGANTEAFF.

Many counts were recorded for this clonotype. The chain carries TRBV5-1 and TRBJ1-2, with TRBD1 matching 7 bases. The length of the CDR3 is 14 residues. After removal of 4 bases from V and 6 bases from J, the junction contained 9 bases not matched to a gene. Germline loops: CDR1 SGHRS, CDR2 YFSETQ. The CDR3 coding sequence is TGCGCCAGCAGCCCCCGCGGGACAGCTGATGGCTACACCTTC. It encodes CASSPRGTADGYTF.

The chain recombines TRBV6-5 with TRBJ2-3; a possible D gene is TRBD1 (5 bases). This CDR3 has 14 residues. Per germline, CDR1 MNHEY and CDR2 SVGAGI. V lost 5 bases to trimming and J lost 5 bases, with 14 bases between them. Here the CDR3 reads CASSPRQPRDTQYF. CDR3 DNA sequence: TGTGCCAGCAGTCCTCGACAGCCCAGAGATACGCAGTATTTT.

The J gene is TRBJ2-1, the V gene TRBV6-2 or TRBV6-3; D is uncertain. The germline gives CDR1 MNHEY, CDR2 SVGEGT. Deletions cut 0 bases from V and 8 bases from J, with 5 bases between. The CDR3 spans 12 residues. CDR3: CASSYSSDEQFF. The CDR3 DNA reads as TGTGCCAGCAGTTACTCGAGCGATGAGCAGTTCTTC.

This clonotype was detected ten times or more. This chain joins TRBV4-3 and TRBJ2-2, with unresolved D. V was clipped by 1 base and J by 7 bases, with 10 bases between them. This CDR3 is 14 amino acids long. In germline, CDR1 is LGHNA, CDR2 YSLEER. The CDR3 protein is CASSQGVPVGELFF. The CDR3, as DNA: TGCGCCAGCAGCCAAGGAGTCCCGGTCGGGGAGCTGTTTTTT.

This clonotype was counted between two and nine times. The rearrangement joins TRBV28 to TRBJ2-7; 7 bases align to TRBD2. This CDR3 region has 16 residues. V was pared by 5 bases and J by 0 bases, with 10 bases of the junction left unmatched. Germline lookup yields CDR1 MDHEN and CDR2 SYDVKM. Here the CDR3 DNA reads TGTGCCAGCAGTCTCCGACTAGCTTCTCGCTCCTACGAGCAGTACTTC. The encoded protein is CASSLRLASRSYEQYF.

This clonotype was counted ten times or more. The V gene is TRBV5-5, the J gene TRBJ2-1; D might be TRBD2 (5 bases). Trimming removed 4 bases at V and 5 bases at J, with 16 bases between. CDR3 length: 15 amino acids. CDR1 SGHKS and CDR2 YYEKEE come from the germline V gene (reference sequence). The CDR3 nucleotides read TGTGCCAGCAGCCTACATGGGGAGTCGAACAATGAGCAGTTCTTC. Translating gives CASSLHGESNNEQFF.

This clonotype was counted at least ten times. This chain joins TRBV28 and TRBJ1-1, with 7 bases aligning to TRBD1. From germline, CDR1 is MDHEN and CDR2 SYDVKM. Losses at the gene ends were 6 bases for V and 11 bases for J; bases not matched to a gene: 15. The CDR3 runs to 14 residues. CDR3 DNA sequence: TGTGCCAGCAGACCTCGGACAGGATACCCCCAGGCTTTCTTT. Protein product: CASRPRTGYPQAFF.

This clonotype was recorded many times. CDR3 DNA sequence: TGCAGCGTTGCATCGGGGGAAATTTACAATGAGCAGTTCTTC. Protein product: CSVASGEIYNEQFF. J is TRBJ2-1 and V is TRBV29-1, with D perhaps TRBD2 (6 bases). The CDR3 has 14 residues. Germline loops: CDR1 SQVTM, CDR2 ANQGSEA. V was cut by 4 bases and J by 4 bases, with 14 bases left in between.

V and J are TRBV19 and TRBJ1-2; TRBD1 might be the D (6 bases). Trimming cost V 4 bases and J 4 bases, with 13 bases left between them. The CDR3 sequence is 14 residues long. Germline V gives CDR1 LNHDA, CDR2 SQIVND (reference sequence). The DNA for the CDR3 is TGTGCCAGTAGTAGCCAGGGGAAGGGCTATGGCTACACCTTC. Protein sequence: CASSSQGKGYGYTF. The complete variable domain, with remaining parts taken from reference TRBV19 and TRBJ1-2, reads DGGITQSPKYLFRKEGQNVTLSCEQNLNHDAMYWYRQDPGQGLRLIYYSQIVNDFQKGDIAEGYSVSREKKESFPLTVTSAQKNPTAFYLCASSSQGKGYGYTFGSGTRLTVV.

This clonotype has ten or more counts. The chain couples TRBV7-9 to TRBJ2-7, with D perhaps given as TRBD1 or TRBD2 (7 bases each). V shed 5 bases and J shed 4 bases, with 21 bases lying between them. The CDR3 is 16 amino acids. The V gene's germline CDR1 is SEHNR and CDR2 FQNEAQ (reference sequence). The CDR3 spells CASSPSGGGQNYEQYF. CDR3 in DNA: TGTGCCAGCAGCCCTAGTGGGGGGGGACAGAATTACGAGCAGTACTTC.

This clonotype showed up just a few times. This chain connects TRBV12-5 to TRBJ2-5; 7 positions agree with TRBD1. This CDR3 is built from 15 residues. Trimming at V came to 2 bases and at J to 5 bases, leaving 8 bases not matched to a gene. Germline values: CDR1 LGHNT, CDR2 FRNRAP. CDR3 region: CASGLSATGYETQYF. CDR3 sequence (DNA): TGTGCTAGTGGTTTGTCCGCGACAGGGTATGAGACCCAGTACTTC.

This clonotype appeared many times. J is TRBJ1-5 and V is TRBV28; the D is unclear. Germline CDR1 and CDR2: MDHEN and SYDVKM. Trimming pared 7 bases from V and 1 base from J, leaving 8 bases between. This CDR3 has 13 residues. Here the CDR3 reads CASTSMSNQPQHF. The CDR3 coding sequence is TGTGCCAGCACATCGATGAGCAATCAGCCCCAGCATTTT.